The present T cell receptor beta chain was sequenced within a study of CD8+CD57+ T cells in acquired aplastic anemia (dated by TCRdb to the late 2010s). Concerning the study at large: A mean of approximately 3 ug of DNA, ranging from about 0.17 to 30 ug, was extracted from sorted CD4+ and CD8+ cells. A CD8+CD57+ expansion meant a frequency higher than the mean frequency seen in healthy subjects. Broad study findings and their caveats: Around 30 CD8+ CDR3 sequences were shared between patients and controls but appeared highly expressed in patients and within their immunodominant clones. CD8+ Simpson's diversity did not differ significantly between patients and healthy controls (P=0.060).

The patients picked for sequencing were ones in whom flow cytometry had shown an expansion of CD8+CD57+ cells. All patients had severe acquired aplastic anemia diagnosed by International Study of Aplastic Anemia and Agranulocytosis and Camitta criteria. At the time blood was sampled, none of the patients had received any therapy. In the study, sorted CD4+ and CD8+ blood T cells from patients with severe aplastic anemia and from healthy subjects underwent deep sequencing of TCR repertoires. Patients were enrolled in the USA under clinicaltrials.gov protocols 00001620, 01623167, 00001397, 00071045, 00081523 and 00961064. Ficoll-Paque density gradient centrifugation was used to isolate peripheral blood mononuclear cells. Before DNA was extracted, CD4+ and CD8+ T cells were sorted using either FACS or magnetic beads. CDR1 and CDR2, looked up from the germline V gene, are SGHDT and YYEEEE. Trimming takes 4 bases from V and 2 bases from J, and the germline ends sit 10 bases apart. The CDR3, from cysteine to phenylalanine, totals 13 residues. Kept here is only the CDR3 DNA, which spans 39 bases and is read in frame from base 1.

As to this clonotype: The antigen this receptor binds is unknown. Base qualities were left out, and no much larger clone turns up one base away.

Genomic DNA served as template for TCR beta VDJ combination and CDR3 sequence profiling. An Illumina HiSeq 2000 was the platform used for TCR repertoire sequencing. In the source study's methods: Repertoires were assessed using TRBV/TRBJ rearrangement plots, CDR3 size and DJ length profiles, and Simpson's diversity index. The immunodominant clone was defined as the most abundant DNA sequence in deep sequencing data. CDR3 amino acid sequences were checked for sharing across subjects and were also compared against the VDJdb database and published repertoires. TCRdb trimmed the raw reads at Q25, called clones with MiXCR and kept productive beta chains. For every CDR3 protein sequence, its rows merge into one entry that carries the most common genes and DNA. Here the V and J calls rest on TCRdb's processing, not on the authors' analysis. The sample table records hundreds of thousands of distinct CDR3 sequences; 56% of these occur just once. The ten largest make up 1.3% of the sample.

The TCR originated in a human donor with aplastic anemia. Sequencing was performed on sorted CD4+, CD8+, or CD8+CD57+ T cells (not recorded which) from PBMCs. This receptor chain uses TRBV5-6 and TRBJ2-7; the D gene is unclear. The encoded CDR3 is CASSAGRTYEQYF. The nucleotide sequence reads TGTGCCAGCAGCGCCGGACGGACCTACGAGCAGTACTTC.